This record concerns one TCR beta chain sequence. What antigen it recognizes has not been identified. There are no base qualities to consult, and no much larger clone falls within one base. Donors were healthy HIV-negative adults with no recently reported acute infections or vaccinations. Every donor was a Caucasian adult residing in Nashville, Tennessee, USA. Magnetic negative selection was used to enrich CD4+ T cells, after which naive cells were positively selected on CD45RA and the negative fraction became the memory subset. Blood was obtained by leukapheresis, after which PBMCs were separated by Ficoll-Histopaque density gradient centrifugation and cryopreserved in liquid nitrogen vapor phase. Analytical flow cytometry was used to check the purity and quantity of every magnetically sorted T cell population. Genomic DNA was isolated from each sorted fraction and quantified by UV absorbance on a Nanodrop 2000c.

Using the deep immunoSEQ assay, multiplex PCR amplified TCR CDR3 regions from genomic DNA. Extracted genomic DNA from each cell subset was distributed evenly across all wells of several immunoSEQ 96-well plates, and each plate was treated as a replicate. For sorted subsets, about 210 ng of genomic DNA, equivalent to 25,000 to 35,000 T cell genomes, went into each replicate PCR. The purified libraries were quantified using a Qubit 3.0 fluorometer, sized with a Bioanalyzer 2100, and then quantified again using the KAPA Library Quantification kit. Every immunoSEQ 96-well plate was sequenced on a separate single-read 150-cycle Illumina NextSeq 550 flow cell. The authors' analysis ran thus. Because the immunoSEQ output included only junctional sequences and no quality scores, the filtering could not be the same as the filtering used for full-length reads. To assign V/J genes and CDR3, sequences were annotated using PyIR, a Python wrapper for IgBLAST v1.9, with IMGT germline references. Any read was removed if the V/J assignment was weak (E-value above 1e-6), the CDR3 was missing, or the read contained stop codons, out-of-frame junctions, or ambiguous translated residues. A V3J clonotype was defined by an identical inferred V gene, J gene, and CDR3 amino acid sequence. To compute the percentage overlap between repertoires, the number of shared unique clonotypes was divided by the size of the smaller repertoire. Repertoire richness was assessed with RTK rarefaction, the Chao1 estimator, and Recon v2.1 estimates of unobserved clonotypes. Generation probabilities were computed with OLGA for all TCRbeta clonotypes obtained by the gDNA method from several donors. This immuneACCESS table, as held by TCRdb, lists in-frame sequences with V and J called but not all clones. Of the missing ones, under half trace to an unresolved V gene in checked studies; the others have no known cause. Clone size and V and J calls were adopted from that table, with D and trimming inferred from the DNA. The sample records roughly 330,000 clones, under 80% of which are singletons. The top ten clones comprise around 10% of the sample.

The sample comes from a study of shared clonotypes between healthy human individuals (dated by TCRdb to the early 2020s). In the study overall: The cohort included a few men and a couple of women between 18 and 49 years of age. Each donor's leukapheresis produced roughly between roughly 0.85 and 10 billion PBMCs. Blood TCR repertoires of a handful of healthy adults were deeply sequenced to estimate repertoire size and the extent of clonotype sharing between individuals. Per donor, three plates each were used for CD4 naive and CD4 memory, two for CD8 naive, and one for CD8 memory. To increase sequencing depth and limit assay-specific biases, TCR repertoire library preparation and sequencing were carried out by different laboratories using diverse techniques.

Broader findings and caveats from the paper: Compared with non-shared clonotypes, clonotypes shared by all four sorted-subset donors had higher generation probabilities. Incomplete sequencing was indicated by rarefaction of sorted-subset datasets, despite the large sequencing depth. Sampling was restricted to blood, and TCR repertoires in tissue are likely to differ from TCR repertoires in blood. Estimated clonotype richness was generally larger for naive than for memory subsets. Pairwise subsampling indicated that sequencing depth was expected to affect the degree of clonotype sharing among donors. The small number of donors limited the genetic and exposure-history diversity represented. When a handful of donors were compared, the shared fraction of clonotypes was about 5.5% for naive CD4, about 4% for naive CD8, 2% to 2.5% for memory CD4, and roughly 0.4% for memory CD8.

This sequence was found in a man under 40 in good health. The sequenced sample consisted of memory CD4+ T cells sorted from blood. Taken with the paper, the label for cell subset or site translates to: CD45RA-negative fraction.

The CDR3 reads as follows: CASMRRAPDYGYTF. The sequenced DNA is TGTGCCAGCATGCGGCGGGCACCAGACTATGGCTACACCTTC. The sequence joins TRBV2 to TRBJ1-2; the D gene is unclear. V is pared back by 7 bases and J by 3 bases, with 15 bases lying between the germline termini. Including cysteine and phenylalanine, the CDR3 has 14 amino acids. Only CDR3 DNA is held: 42 bases, read in frame from base 1. According to the germline V gene, CDR1 reads SNHLY and CDR2 reads FYNNEI.